One sample yielded the 8 T cell receptor beta chains listed below, sequenced in a study of cytomegalovirus exposure and HLA in healthy donors. PCR employed 60 Vbeta and 13 Jbeta primers. TCRdb's copy holds only in-frame clones and misses some; the assay was immunoSEQ multiplex PCR. The repertoire has some 130,000 clones, about 78% of them found once; the top ten carry 1.4% to 1.5%. The specimen sequenced was PBMCs. The receptors were sampled from a female donor in good health and CMV-seronegative.

This chain joins TRBV29-1 and TRBJ2-5; TRBD1 matches 7 bases. In germline, CDR1 is SQVTM, CDR2 ANQGSEA. V lost 1 base, J lost 0 bases, and 5 bases stayed unmatched. The CDR3 is 15 residues long. The chain's CDR3 is CSVEGDRADQETQYF. The DNA for the CDR3 is TGCAGCGTTGAAGGAGACAGGGCTGACCAAGAGACCCAGTACTTC.

This clone has a handful of counts. The chain is built from TRBV7-2 and TRBJ2-7, with 11 bases fitting TRBD2. The V and J ends lost 2 bases and 9 bases, in that order; junction bases with no gene match: 6. CDR1 and CDR2 from the germline V gene are SGHTA and FQGNSA. The CDR3 is 14 amino acids. Here the CDR3 reads CASSLNLAGGVQYF. The CDR3 nucleotides read TGTGCCAGCAGCTTAAATCTAGCGGGAGGAGTGCAGTACTTC.

This chain uses TRBV18 with TRBJ1-1, with a weak D call TRBD1 (5 bases). The CDR3 spans 14 residues. Germline CDR1 is KGHSH and CDR2 is LQKENI. Trimming removed 3 bases from V and 3 bases from J, with 11 bases in between. The CDR3 loop reads CASSPLGRDTEAFF. Written as DNA, the CDR3 is TGTGCCAGCTCACCTCTCGGCAGGGACACTGAAGCTTTCTTT.

V gene TRBV9 combines with J gene TRBJ1-5; D remains unclear. The CDR3 has 15 residues. Germline V CDR1 and CDR2: SGDLS, YYNGEE. V dropped 4 bases and J dropped 3 bases, with 14 bases sitting between them. CDR3 bases: TGTGCCAGCAGCCAAGAGGGAGGGTTCAATCAGCCCCAGCATTTT. Translated, it gives CASSQEGGFNQPQHF.

This chain uses TRBV4-1 with TRBJ2-4; D unclear. Trimming removed 4 bases from V and 5 bases from J, with 12 bases in between. CDR1 and CDR2 (germline): MGHRA, YSYEKL. The length of the CDR3 is 14 residues. The CDR3 DNA reads TGCGCCAGCAGCCCTCTATTAATACAAAACATTCAGTACTTC. Translated: CASSPLLIQNIQYF.

The J gene is TRBJ2-5, the V gene TRBV10-3, with D perhaps matching TRBD1 (5 bases). V lost 7 bases and J lost 2, with 11 bases in between. Germline assignment: CDR1 ENHRY and CDR2 SYGVKD. This CDR3 has 13 residues. DNA for the CDR3: TGTGCCATCAAGGCAGGGCAGCAAGAGACCCAGTACTTC. Translated, it gives CAIKAGQQETQYF.

The sample holds a few counts of this clone. The rearrangement links TRBV19 to TRBJ1-1; the D gene is possibly TRBD1 (6 bases). The CDR3 length is 14 residues. V dropped 0 bases and J dropped 5 bases, with 10 bases sitting between them. Germline assignment: CDR1 LNHDA and CDR2 SQIVND (reference sequence). CDR3 sequence (DNA): TGTGCCAGTAGTATAGATCAGGGGAGAACTGAAGCTTTCTTT. Translating gives CASSIDQGRTEAFF.

This sequence joins TRBV29-1 and TRBJ2-1; 8 positions match TRBD1. Germline trimming cut 3 bases from V and 2 bases from J; bases unmatched to any gene: 6. CDR1 and CDR2 (germline): SQVTM, ANQGSEA. There are 15 residues in the CDR3. The CDR3 loop is CSVDRRTGTYNEQFF. In nucleotides, the CDR3 is TGCAGCGTTGATCGAAGGACAGGGACCTACAATGAGCAGTTCTTC.